Below, one T cell receptor beta chain is given with its context. The antigen is unknown. These data are taken from a study of CD4 T cells in relation to SARS-CoV-2 and coronaviruses. Study-wide context: ViraFEST: approximately eleven-day antigen culture of PBMCs, then TCR beta CDR3 sequencing. General study points: Roughly three fifths of donors had memory CD4+ clonotypes crossrecognizing SARS-CoV-2 and common cold coronavirus spike. No crossreactivity against non-spike viral proteins was tested here.

Unexposed donor CD4+ T cells date from 2011-2018, before the COVID-19 pandemic. CD4+ T cells were isolated from the cells after more than 8 days of culture. Trimming stripped 4 bases from V and 1 base from J, with 13 bases between. The CDR3 has 15 residues. The V gene's germline CDR1 is SGDLS and CDR2 YYNGEE. Profiling relied on immunoSEQ multiplex PCR, and the TCRdb table lists in-frame clones only, not all of them. Of some 29,000 clones detected, 78% appear once; the ten largest clones hold roughly 20%. This clonotype originated in a human donor in good health. The sample comprised CD4+ T cells from PBMCs, cultured in vitro. The chain links TRBV9 to TRBJ2-3; D is unclear. The CDR3 DNA sequence: TGTGCCAGCAGCCCATGGGTCTGGGGCACAGATACGCAGTATTTT. Translating gives CASSPWVWGTDTQYF.